This section outlines one T cell receptor beta chain sequence together with its context. The sample belongs to a study of blood T cell repertoires in COVID-19. Background on the study: The United States, Italy and Spain provided the acute and convalescent COVID-19 samples. The analysed material was cDNA or gDNA that came from T cells, B-cell-depleted T cells, or PBMCs.

The protocol was immunoSEQ multiplex PCR, while the TCRdb copy is restricted to in-frame clones and leaves out a portion. This table has 200,000 to 250,000 clones, about 83% appearing once. The length of the CDR3 is 16 residues. Germline V gene sequence: CDR1 LGHNA, CDR2 YSLEER. Losses at the gene ends were 0 bases for V and 6 bases for J; bases not matched to a gene: 10. Ages ranged from 18 to 89 years, with residence in 24 US areas. Recovered status applied to Cohort 3 donors who had two consecutive negative PCRs. It also applied to those with clearance or with symptom resolution. The receptor comes from a woman aged 50 to 60 who had recovered from COVID-19. The source material was PBMCs or T cells enriched from blood (not recorded which). This chain joins TRBV4-3 and TRBJ2-7, with 8 bases identical to TRBD2. This CDR3 is CASSQDSGTSYFEQYF. The CDR3 coding sequence is TGCGCCAGCAGCCAAGATTCCGGGACTAGTTATTTCGAGCAGTACTTC.